The 26 T cell receptor beta chains listed next were all sequenced from one sample in a study of blood T cell repertoires in COVID-19. Generated by immunoSEQ multiplex PCR, the TCRdb table keeps only in-frame clones and is missing some. The sample carries around 300,000 clones, about 88% recorded once. The source material was peripheral blood. The source is a woman aged 70-85 years with COVID-19, enrolled during active disease.

The CDR3 nucleotides are TGTGCCAGCAGTGACAGGGCGAATCAGCCCCAGCATTTT. Amino acid sequence: CASSDRANQPQHF. The J gene is TRBJ1-5, the V gene TRBV2; weak D call: TRBD1 (5 bases). This CDR3 has 13 residues. V lost 3 bases and J 4 bases, leaving 7 bases between the germline ends. Germline CDR1 reads SNHLY; CDR2 reads FYNNEI.

The rearrangement uses TRBV10-3 and TRBJ1-6; D gene unclear. The CDR3 is 12 amino acids. The germline CDR1 and CDR2 sequences are ENHRY and SYGVKD. V shed 2 bases and J shed 10 bases, with 6 bases lying between them. CDR3 DNA: TGTGCCATCAGTGAGGGGCAATCACCCCTCCACTTT. Protein: CAISEGQSPLHF.

This chain links TRBV6-5 with TRBJ1-2; TRBD1 agrees at 7 bases. There are 12 residues in the CDR3. CDR1 and CDR2 (germline): MNHEY, SVGAGI. V lost 9 bases and J lost 8; bases outside the gene matches: 9. The CDR3, as DNA: TGTGCCAGTAGCAAGGGGGCGGAAGGCTACACCTTC. Translation gives CASSKGAEGYTF.

The chain uses TRBV5-5 and TRBJ1-4; D is ambiguous. CDR1 is SGHKS and CDR2 is YYEKEE in the germline V gene (reference sequence). Deletions cut 1 base from V and 8 bases from J, with 18 bases between. The CDR3 has 16 amino acids. The chain's CDR3 is CASSLTTPRALEKLFF. The CDR3 nucleotides are TGTGCCAGCAGCTTGACTACCCCGAGGGCATTGGAAAAACTGTTTTTT.

The chain combines TRBV7-3 with TRBJ1-1; D call uncertain. From germline, CDR1 is SGHTA and CDR2 FQGTGA. CDR3 length: 13 residues. V lost 5 bases and J 2 bases, leaving 9 bases between the germline ends. The CDR3 protein is CASSLDTNTEAFF. In DNA, the CDR3 is TGTGCCAGCAGCCTTGACACTAACACTGAAGCTTTCTTT.

The chain has TRBV5-6 and TRBJ1-5; D possibly corresponds to TRBD1 (6 bases). This CDR3 has 14 residues. V lost 3 bases and J 3 bases, leaving 10 bases between the germline ends. Germline V gene sequence: CDR1 SGHDT, CDR2 YYEEEE. The CDR3: CASSWGGPNQPQHF. As DNA, the CDR3 is TGTGCCAGCAGCTGGGGGGGGCCCAATCAGCCCCAGCATTTT.

With respect to this clone: The same CDR3 can be traced to other DNA sequences in this sample. This chain links TRBV30 with TRBJ1-4; TRBD1 agrees at 8 bases. Trimming cost V 0 bases and J 7 bases; bases outside gene matches: 4. The CDR3 is 14 residues long. Germline V gene data show CDR1 as GTSNPN and CDR2 as SVGIG (reference sequence). In nucleotides, the CDR3 is TGTGCCTGGAGTGTACACAGGGGGGGTGAAAAACTGTTTTTT. Translated: CAWSVHRGGEKLFF.

V usage is TRBV28 and J usage is TRBJ1-1; possible D gene TRBD1, 5 bases. Germline values: CDR1 MDHEN, CDR2 SYDVKM. The ends were cut back, 0 bases at V and 11 bases at J, with 16 bases in the middle. The CDR3 contains 14 residues. This CDR3 reads CASSLWDKVRGAFF. The CDR3 coding sequence is TGTGCCAGCAGTTTATGGGACAAAGTTCGGGGGGCTTTCTTT.

V usage is TRBV21-1 and J usage is TRBJ2-7; TRBD1, the D gene given by the table, was not confirmed from the DNA. TRBV21-1 is noted as a pseudogene. The length of the CDR3 is 16 residues. CDR3 DNA: TGTGCCAGCAGCAAAGGGGACAGGGGGCGTCTCTACGAGCAGTACTTC. It is translated as CASSKGDRGRLYEQYF.

This clone appeared once. The chain links TRBV6-5 to TRBJ1-2; 10 positions match TRBD1. This CDR3 has 15 amino acids. Germline V gene lookup returns CDR1 MNHEY and CDR2 SVGAGI. V was clipped by 6 bases and J by 2 bases; unmatched bases: 6. CDR3 sequence reads: CASRPPGQGNYGYTF. Written as DNA, the CDR3 is TGTGCCAGCAGGCCCCCGGGACAGGGGAACTATGGCTACACCTTC.

V gene TRBV19 combines with J gene TRBJ2-2, with D possibly TRBD2 on 6 matching bases. V lost 7 bases to trimming and J lost 3 bases, with 12 bases between them. This CDR3 is built from 14 residues. CDR1 is LNHDA and CDR2 is SQIVND in the germline V gene (reference sequence). CDR3 in amino acids: CASTPGVDTGELFF. As DNA, the CDR3 is TGTGCCAGTACCCCGGGGGTGGACACCGGGGAGCTGTTTTTT.

The rearrangement uses TRBV18 and TRBJ2-7; possibly TRBD2 for D (5 bases). CDR3 length equals 13 residues. V lost 2 bases, J lost 4 bases, and 9 bases lay in between. Germline-derived CDR1 and CDR2 are KGHSH and LQKENI. CDR3 bases: TGTGCCAGCTCACCATACACGGGATACGAGCAGTACTTC. Protein sequence: CASSPYTGYEQYF.

In nucleotides, the CDR3 is TGTGCCAGCAGCTTAGCGGCCGGGGACACCATATATTTT. Its protein product is CASSLAAGDTIYF. V and J are TRBV7-9 and TRBJ1-3; D gene ambiguous. Germline V gene sequence: CDR1 SEHNR, CDR2 FQNEAQ (reference sequence). V was trimmed by 0 bases and J by 8 bases, leaving 8 bases between them. CDR3 length: 13 residues.

This rearrangement joins TRBV20-1 to TRBJ2-7; TRBD1 aligns across 7 bases. The V and J ends lost 3 bases and 4 bases, in that order; junction bases with no gene match: 12. CDR1 DFQATT and CDR2 SNEGSKA come from the germline V gene (reference sequence). This CDR3 is 15 amino acids long. CDR3 residues: CSASRLQGVLYEQYF. CDR3 nucleotides: TGCAGTGCTAGTCGGTTGCAGGGGGTCCTGTACGAGCAGTACTTC.

This sequence joins TRBV30 and TRBJ2-3; D not certain. The V end was cut by 3 bases, the J end by 2 bases, with 15 bases between. Germline CDR1 reads GTSNPN; CDR2 reads SVGIG (reference sequence). The CDR3 covers 15 residues. DNA of the CDR3: TGTGCCTGGAGCCAACTGTCCTTAATCACAGATACGCAGTATTTT. It is translated as CAWSQLSLITDTQYF. The full variable domain, rest sourced from reference TRBV30 and TRBJ2-3, is SQTIHQWPATLVQPVGSPLSLECTVEGTSNPNLYWYRQAAGRGLQLLFYSVGIGQISSEVPQNLSASRPQDRQFILSSKKLLLSDSGFYLCAWSQLSLITDTQYFGPGTRLTVL.

The rearrangement links TRBV5-1 to TRBJ2-7; TRBD2 is a possible D gene (6 bases). This CDR3 has 17 residues. Per germline, CDR1 SGHRS and CDR2 YFSETQ. Trimming cost V 4 bases and J 0 bases, with 20 bases left between them. CDR3 nucleotides: TGCGCCAGCAGCCTAGAACCCAGCGGGCTTAGCTCCTACGAGCAGTACTTC. Protein: CASSLEPSGLSSYEQYF.

V gene TRBV28 combines with J gene TRBJ1-5, with 7 bases lining up with TRBD1. From germline, CDR1 is MDHEN and CDR2 SYDVKM. After removal of 2 bases from V and 1 base from J, the junction contained 2 bases not matched to a gene. The CDR3 consists of 15 residues. CDR3 coding DNA: TGTGCCAGCAGTTTAGCAGGGGGGAGCAATCAGCCCCAGCATTTT. This gives the protein CASSLAGGSNQPQHF.

This clone was counted a single time. The genes are TRBV30 and TRBJ1-2; 8 bases line up with TRBD1. Losses at the gene ends were 3 bases for V and 8 bases for J; bases not matched to a gene: 5. CDR1 is GTSNPN, CDR2 SVGIG, per germline (reference sequence). There are 12 residues in the CDR3. CDR3 in DNA: TGTGCCTGGAGAACAGGGGGACGGGGCTACACCTTC. Protein product: CAWRTGGRGYTF.

The rearrangement uses TRBV5-8 and TRBJ2-1; 12 bases agree with TRBD2. V was clipped by 3 bases and J by 6 bases; unmatched bases: 4. CDR1 and CDR2 from the germline V gene are SGHTS and YDEGEE. The CDR3 has 15 amino acids. The CDR3 region is CASSSGLAGLNEQFF. The CDR3 coding sequence is TGTGCCAGCAGCTCCGGACTAGCGGGGCTCAATGAGCAGTTCTTC.

V and J are TRBV5-6 and TRBJ1-2; D call uncertain. CDR3 length: 12 residues. Germline CDR1 and CDR2: SGHDT and YYEEEE. The germline V and J ends were trimmed by 4 bases and 7 bases, with 11 bases remaining between them. This chain's CDR3 is CASSRRFRGYTF. As DNA, the CDR3 is TGTGCCAGCAGCCGGAGGTTCCGTGGCTACACCTTC.

This clone was counted once. The V call is TRBV27, the J call TRBJ2-2, with TRBD2 matching 7 bases. The CDR3 totals 15 residues. Germline CDR1 MNHEY, CDR2 SMNVEV (reference sequence). After removal of 8 bases from V and 5 bases from J, the junction contained 11 bases not matched to a gene. DNA for the CDR3: TGTGCCAGCGGGGCCCAGCGGGACTTAACCGGGGAGCTGTTTTTT. Protein sequence: CASGAQRDLTGELFF.

The CDR3 sequence: CASSSGTGATEAFF. The CDR3 DNA reads as TGTGCCAGCTCATCCGGGACAGGGGCCACTGAAGCTTTCTTT. V is TRBV18 and J is TRBJ1-1, with 10 bases that match TRBD1. V shed 5 bases, J shed 4 bases, and the junction held 4 bases outside the gene matches. Germline V CDR1 and CDR2: KGHSH, LQKENI. This CDR3 spans 14 amino acids.

Note on this clone: The junction departs from germline at one end; a sequencing error may be responsible. This chain links TRBV5-8 with TRBJ2-7, with unresolved D. The CDR3 runs to 10 residues. Germline V CDR1 and CDR2: SGHTS, YDEGEE. The CDR3 loop is CASSLYGEMF. DNA of the CDR3: TGTGCCAGCAGCTTGTACGGAGAGATGTTC.

This chain uses TRBV7-2 with TRBJ1-2; TRBD1 aligns across 7 bases. The CDR3 sequence is 15 residues long. V lost 5 bases, J lost 2 bases, and 8 bases stayed unmatched. CDR1 and CDR2 from the germline V gene are SGHTA and FQGNSA. In DNA form, the CDR3 reads TGTGCCAGCAGCCCAGGGGGTTCAGGAAACTATGGCTACACCTTC. It yields the protein CASSPGGSGNYGYTF.

This chain links TRBV29-1 with TRBJ1-1; D unresolved. CDR3 length: 10 residues. Trimming stripped 4 bases from V and 8 bases from J, with 8 bases between. Germline lookup yields CDR1 SQVTM and CDR2 ANQGSEA. The CDR3 coding sequence is TGCAGCGTTGGACAAGCCGAAGCTTTCTTT. It encodes CSVGQAEAFF.

The chain uses TRBV2 and TRBJ2-7, with 8 bases lining up with TRBD1. V lost 6 bases and J lost 2; bases outside the gene matches: 6. The CDR3 sequence is 14 residues long. Germline V lookup: CDR1 SNHLY, CDR2 FYNNEI. CDR3 residues: CASREPTGAYEQYF. The CDR3 DNA reads TGTGCCAGCAGAGAACCGACAGGGGCCTACGAGCAGTACTTC.